This T cell receptor (beta chain) derives from a study of T-cell reconstitution after alpha-beta-depleted transplantation in children. The CDR3 length is 14 residues. The ends lost 5 bases at V and 2 bases at J; junction bases unmatched: 5. The V gene's germline CDR1 is PRHDT and CDR2 FYEKMQ (reference sequence). As it was prepared, the TCRbeta library received unique molecular identifiers. Using its own MiXCR run on the PCR reads, TCRdb lists one record per CDR3 protein. Of approximately 110,000 distinct CDR3 sequences listed, about 21% are singletons. Whole-study findings and limits: It was reported that alpha-beta T cells came from several hundred expanded graft clones (about two months after transplant).

This clonotype was detected a few times. Its specificity is unknown. The chain couples TRBV13 to TRBJ2-7, with 8 nucleotides matching TRBD2. The input for sequencing was PBMCs, mostly from graft donor cells, taken 180 days after TCRalphabeta/CD19-depleted stem cell transplant. This sequence was found in a male patient between 2 and 10 years old who had a stem cell transplant for chronic granulomatous disease, so the T cells may come from the graft donor. The CDR3 sequence: CASSPGLAPYEQYF. The CDR3 nucleotides are TGTGCCAGCAGCCCAGGACTAGCCCCCTACGAGCAGTACTTC.